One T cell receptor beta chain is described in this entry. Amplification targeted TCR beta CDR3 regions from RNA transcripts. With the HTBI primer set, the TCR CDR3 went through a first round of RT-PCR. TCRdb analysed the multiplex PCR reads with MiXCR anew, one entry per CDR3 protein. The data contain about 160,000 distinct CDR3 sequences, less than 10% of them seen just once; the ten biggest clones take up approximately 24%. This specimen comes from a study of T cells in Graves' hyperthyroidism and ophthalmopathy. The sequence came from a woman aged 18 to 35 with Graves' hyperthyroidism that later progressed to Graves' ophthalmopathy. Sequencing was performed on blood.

The CDR3: CASSQAGKQETQYF. CDR3 bases: TGTGCCAGCAGTCAGGCGGGGAAACAAGAGACCCAGTACTTC. The chain joins TRBV12-3 or TRBV12-4 to TRBJ2-5; the D gene is possibly TRBD2 (6 bases). The CDR3 extends over 14 amino acids. The ends were cut back, 5 bases at V and 2 bases at J, with 12 bases in the middle.